This T cell receptor (beta chain) was profiled in a study of shared clonotypes between healthy human individuals (dated by TCRdb to 2018 to 2020). Regarding the research as a whole: Three men and two women, aged 18 to 49 years, made up the cohort. Between about 0.8 and 8.9 billion PBMCs per donor were obtained by leukapheresis. Blood TCR repertoires of a handful of healthy adults were deeply sequenced to estimate repertoire size and the extent of clonotype sharing between individuals. To increase sequencing depth and limit assay-specific biases, TCR repertoire library preparation and sequencing were carried out by different laboratories using diverse techniques. For each donor, three plates each were used for CD4 naive and CD4 memory, two plates were used for CD8 naive, and one plate was used for CD8 memory. Paper-wide results and their limitations: Higher generation probabilities were observed for clonotypes shared by all four sorted-subset donors than for non-shared clonotypes. Rarefaction of sorted-subset datasets indicated incomplete sequencing despite the large sequencing depth. Sharing across a handful of donors was observed for approximately 5% of naive CD4, around 3.5% of naive CD8, 2% to 2.5% of memory CD4, and about 0.38% of memory CD8 clonotypes. Sampling was limited to blood, and TCR repertoires in tissue likely differ from TCR repertoires in blood. Pairwise subsampling indicated that sequencing depth was expected to affect the degree of clonotype sharing among donors. Larger estimated clonotype richness was generally found for naive subsets than for memory subsets. The small number of donors limited the genetic and exposure-history diversity represented.

In the case of this clone: The specificity of this receptor is unknown. Base qualities are missing; no much larger clone stands one base away.

Healthy HIV-negative adults with no recently reported acute infections or vaccinations were included as donors. Only Caucasian adults living in Nashville, Tennessee, USA were represented among the donors. CD4+ T cells were enriched by magnetic negative selection; naive cells were then positively selected on CD45RA, and the negative fraction formed the memory subset. Blood was collected by leukapheresis, and PBMCs were isolated by Ficoll-Histopaque density gradient centrifugation and then cryopreserved in liquid nitrogen vapor phase. Purity and quantity of every magnetically sorted T cell population were checked by analytical flow cytometry. From each sorted fraction, genomic DNA was isolated and quantified by UV absorbance on a Nanodrop 2000c. Using the deep immunoSEQ assay, multiplex PCR amplified TCR CDR3 regions from genomic DNA. Extracted genomic DNA from each cell subset was spread evenly across all wells of several immunoSEQ 96-well plates, with each plate serving as a replicate. Each replicate PCR for sorted subsets received about 210 ng genomic DNA, equal to roughly 30,000 T cell genomes. The purified libraries were quantified using a Qubit 3.0 fluorometer, sized with a Bioanalyzer 2100, and then quantified again using the KAPA Library Quantification kit. Each immunoSEQ 96-well plate was sequenced on its own single-read 150-cycle Illumina NextSeq 550 flow cell. On the authors' methods: The immunoSEQ output contained only junctional sequences without quality scores, so filtering could not match that applied to full-length reads. To assign V/J genes and CDR3, sequences were annotated against IMGT germline references using PyIR, a Python wrapper for IgBLAST v1.9. Reads were removed for weak V/J assignments (E-value above 1e-6), missing CDR3, stop codons, out-of-frame junctions, or ambiguous translated residues. V3J clonotypes were defined by identical inferred V gene, J gene, and CDR3 amino acid sequence. To compute the percentage overlap between repertoires, the number of shared unique clonotypes was divided by the size of the smaller repertoire. Three approaches were used to assess repertoire richness: RTK rarefaction, the Chao1 estimator, and Recon v2.1 estimates of unobserved clonotypes. For all TCRbeta clonotypes obtained by the gDNA method from a few donors, generation probabilities were computed with OLGA. The table was pulled from immuneACCESS by TCRdb, which kept in-frame rearrangements only. Such tables lose some clones; where checked, under half of the loss comes from unresolved V genes, and the rest has no known cause. V and J calls and clone size are copied from that table; D and trimming were computed from the DNA. Counted in this sample were under 2.5 million clones; 85% to 95% of them appeared once. Of the sample, 0.37% falls within the top ten clones.

Sequences SGHAT (CDR1) and FQNNGV (CDR2) are obtained from the germline V gene. Trimming leaves V shorter by 6 bases and J shorter by 2 bases, with the junction holding 3 bases beyond the gene matches. Measured from the cysteine to the phenylalanine, the CDR3 is 13 residues long. Kept here is only the CDR3 DNA, which spans 39 bases and is read in frame from base 1. Recombination linked TRBV11-2 to TRBJ1-2; TRBD1 lines up with 7 middle nucleotides. The receptor was derived from a young man in good health. Some clones in this sample may be carry-over from other donors' samples. Sequences were obtained from naive CD4+ T cells from PBMCs. The cell subset or site label of this sample denotes: CD45RA+ positively selected. The base sequence is TGTGCCAGCAGTTCGGACAGGAACTATGGCTACACCTTC. It specifies CASSSDRNYGYTF.